This TCR beta chain was obtained from a study of Ad26.COV2.S vaccination and SARS-CoV-2 variants. J gave up 7 bases and V 5 bases, and 10 bases lay outside the gene matches. This CDR3 is 13 amino acids long. The germline V gene has CDR1 SQVTM and CDR2 ANQGSEA. Treatment indicated: around 19 received Ad26.COV2.S at low or high dose, single or two shots; 5 received placebo; per-sample allocation not given. Sampling happened 63 days after the first vaccine or placebo injection. Method: immunoSEQ multiplex PCR; TCRdb's copy keeps in-frame clones and lacks some. The sample holds about 420,000 clones, around 87% seen once.

The J gene is TRBJ1-1, the V gene TRBV29-1, with 7 positions matching TRBD1. This TCR was recovered from a person aged 18 to 65 who received the Ad26.COV2.S COVID-19 vaccine or a placebo. The sample consisted of peripheral blood, taken in a trial of Ad26.COV2.S vaccine versus placebo. The CDR3: CSVLTGEWIEAFF. The CDR3 DNA reads TGCAGCGTTCTCACAGGGGAATGGATTGAAGCTTTCTTT.